This passage covers 4 T cell receptor beta chains from one sample sequenced in a study of OX40 agonist ivuxolimab in advanced cancers. Library preparation employed the immunoSEQ multiplex PCR assay. TCRdb took over this immuneACCESS table, retaining in-frame rearrangements with V and J assigned. Such tables are incomplete; in checked studies, under half of the missing clones stem from an unresolved V gene, and the remainder is unexplained. The sample has 80,000 to 100,000 clones on record, 90% of them singletons. Of the sample, roughly 1.6% falls within the top ten clones. This specimen was CD4+ or CD8+ T cells sorted from blood, taken in a trial of the OX40 agonist ivuxolimab. All receptors come from an adult with an advanced solid tumor such as melanoma, head and neck, liver or kidney cancer.

The genes are TRBV9 and TRBJ2-7; the match to TRBD2 covers 7 bases. V gave up 0 bases and J gave up 5 bases; unmatched junction bases: 8. CDR1 is SGDLS and CDR2 is YYNGEE in the germline V gene. The CDR3 consists of 15 residues. CDR3 sequence (DNA): TGTGCCAGCAGCGTAGATCCGGGAGGTCCCGACGAGCAGTACTTC. As protein: CASSVDPGGPDEQYF.

The chain has TRBV7-3 and TRBJ2-2, with 8 bases aligning to TRBD2. CDR1 SGHTA and CDR2 FQGTGA come from the germline V gene. V shed 3 bases, J shed 2 bases, and the junction held 5 bases outside the gene matches. CDR3 length: 16 residues. In DNA form, the CDR3 reads TGTGCCAGCAGCTTGGCGGGGGGAACAAACACCGGGGAGCTGTTTTTT. It translates to CASSLAGGTNTGELFF.

This clone was seen more than once but under ten times. V gene TRBV11-3 combines with J gene TRBJ1-5, with TRBD1 as a possible D gene (5 bases). CDR1 and CDR2 from the germline V gene are SGHNT and YENEEA. The CDR3 contains 13 residues. V lost 5 bases, J lost 6 bases, and 11 bases lay in between. The CDR3 sequence: CASSARAGQPQHF. In DNA, the CDR3 is TGTGCCAGCAGCGCCAGGGCGGGTCAGCCCCAGCATTTT.

The genes are TRBV19 and TRBJ2-7; no reliable D call. CDR3 length: 15 amino acids. Germline V gives CDR1 LNHDA, CDR2 SQIVND (reference sequence). The germline V and J ends were trimmed by 1 base and 1 base, with 11 bases remaining between them. The CDR3 loop is CASSIAPLRSYEQYF. CDR3 nucleotide sequence: TGTGCCAGTAGTATAGCACCACTAAGGTCCTACGAGCAGTACTTC.